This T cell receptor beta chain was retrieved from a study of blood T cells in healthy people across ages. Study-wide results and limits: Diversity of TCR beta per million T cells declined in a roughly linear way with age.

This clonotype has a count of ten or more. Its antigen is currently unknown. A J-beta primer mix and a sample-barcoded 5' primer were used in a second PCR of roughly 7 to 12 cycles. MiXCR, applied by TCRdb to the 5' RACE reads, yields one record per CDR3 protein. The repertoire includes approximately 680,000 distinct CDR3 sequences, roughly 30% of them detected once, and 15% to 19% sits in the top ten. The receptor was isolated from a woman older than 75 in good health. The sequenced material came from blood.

Written as DNA, the CDR3 is TGTGCCAGCAGCTCAGACAACCTCCGGGACACCCTGGGGGAGCAGTACTTC. Encoded protein: CASSSDNLRDTLGEQYF. The chain combines TRBV7-9 with TRBJ2-7, with a possible D match to TRBD1 (6 bases). V was shortened by 4 bases and J by 7 bases, with 26 bases between the two germline ends. This CDR3 contains 17 residues. Germline CDR1 is SEHNR and CDR2 is FQNEAQ (reference sequence).